This T cell receptor (beta chain) originates from a study of blood T cell repertoires in COVID-19. The assay was immunoSEQ multiplex PCR, and TCRdb's table has in-frame clones only and misses some. Of about 150,000 clones detected, 80% to 90% appear once; the ten largest clones hold 15%. This clone was detected a few times. This CDR3 is built from 15 residues. Germline V gene data show CDR1 as LNHDA and CDR2 as SQIVND (reference sequence). Germline trimming cut 6 bases from V and 0 bases from J; bases unmatched to any gene: 5. The sequence was collected from a woman aged 40 to 50 with acute or convalescent COVID-19. Source material: peripheral blood. The chain employs TRBV19 and TRBJ2-1; 7 bases are a match to TRBD1. In DNA form, the CDR3 reads TGTGCCAGTAGGATGGACAGGAGCTCCTACAATGAGCAGTTCTTC. Encoded protein: CASRMDRSSYNEQFF. Using reference TRBV19 and TRBJ2-1 for the parts outside the CDR3, the full variable domain is DGGITQSPKYLFRKEGQNVTLSCEQNLNHDAMYWYRQDPGQGLRLIYYSQIVNDFQKGDIAEGYSVSREKKESFPLTVTSAQKNPTAFYLCASRMDRSSYNEQFFGPGTRLTVL.